This is a list of T cell receptor beta chains from one sample in a study of blood T cell repertoires in COVID-19. The method was immunoSEQ multiplex PCR; TCRdb's version includes in-frame clones alone and lacks a portion of them. The sample contains about 230,000 clones, about nine tenths of which appear only once. Sample: peripheral blood. Receptors originate from a man aged 45 to 65 with COVID-19, enrolled during active disease. CDR3s include the opening cysteine and the closing phenylalanine or tryptophan. The D gene is left open where the match is weak. Some rows have no size entry. The others give once, few or many, or a class for an expanded clone.

clone size: .
D gene: TRBD1
V gene: TRBV27
CDR3 protein: CASSLEGTATTGELFF

clone size: .
D gene: .
V gene: TRBV5-6
CDR3 protein: CASSARETDTQYF

clone size: .
D gene: .
V gene: TRBV6-5
CDR3 protein: CASSYSTPAEAFF

clone size: .
D gene: .
V gene: TRBV29-1
CDR3 protein: CSVEGGRGYGYTF

clone size: .
D gene: .
V gene: TRBV7-3
CDR3 protein: CASSLMGRDSPLHF

clone size: .
D gene: .
V gene: TRBV5-6
CDR3 protein: CASSFGFFLRASTDTQYF

clone size: .
D gene: .
V gene: TRBV5-4
CDR3 protein: CASSSRDNPYEQYF

clone size: .
D gene: .
V gene: TRBV5-4
CDR3 protein: CASSLQGSPEAFF

clone size: .
D gene: .
V gene: TRBV21-1
CDR3 protein: CASSKKGEIPYNEQFF

clone size: .
D gene: TRBD1
V gene: TRBV4-3
CDR3 protein: CASSPTATGQFYGYTF

clone size: .
D gene: .
V gene: TRBV9
CDR3 protein: CASSQTANTEAFF

clone size: .
D gene: .
V gene: TRBV7-8
CDR3 protein: CASSLGPISSVAFF

clone size: .
D gene: TRBD1
V gene: TRBV19
CDR3 protein: CASSSLPGQGRGYTF

clone size: .
D gene: .
V gene: TRBV11-2
CDR3 protein: CASSLIGEAFF

clone size: .
D gene: .
V gene: TRBV15
CDR3 protein: CATSSPFGRGLHEQFF

clone size: once
D gene: TRBD1
V gene: TRBV6-5
CDR3 protein: CASSYPGGRLSEAFF

clone size: .
D gene: .
V gene: TRBV13
CDR3 protein: CASAGAYSGNTIYF

clone size: .
D gene: TRBD1
V gene: TRBV11-2
CDR3 protein: CASSVDRDSSYEQYF

clone size: .
D gene: .
V gene: TRBV11-2
CDR3 protein: CASTQTTSFGTDTQYF

clone size: .
D gene: .
V gene: TRBV6-5
CDR3 protein: CASSYSHRAPAYEQYF

clone size: .
D gene: TRBD2
V gene: TRBV6-6
CDR3 protein: CASRTGGFTEQYF

clone size: .
D gene: .
V gene: TRBV3-1/TRBV3-2
CDR3 protein: CASSQGQTPDEKLFF

clone size: .
D gene: .
V gene: TRBV6-5
CDR3 protein: CASSPGQNTEAFF

clone size: .
D gene: .
V gene: TRBV5-1
CDR3 protein: CASSLGSTRDYEQYF

clone size: .
D gene: .
V gene: TRBV4-3
CDR3 protein: CASSQGAGLYEQYF

clone size: .
D gene: TRBD1
V gene: TRBV10-3
CDR3 protein: CAISESQGQPLYGYTF

clone size: .
D gene: .
V gene: TRBV9
CDR3 protein: CASSPRGDHNSPLHF

clone size: once
D gene: TRBD2
V gene: TRBV6-5
CDR3 protein: CASSSGTSGLAQYF

clone size: once
D gene: .
V gene: TRBV7-9
CDR3 protein: CASSPRGNRDTEAFF

clone size: .
D gene: .
V gene: TRBV5-6
CDR3 protein: CASSLRGGSLTAKNIQYF

clone size: .
D gene: TRBD2
V gene: TRBV9
CDR3 protein: CASSVDGTSGSSNTGELFF

clone size: .
D gene: .
V gene: TRBV12-2
CDR3 protein: CASRLALEGTSYNEQFF

clone size: .
D gene: TRBD2
V gene: TRBV7-2
CDR3 protein: CASSLLASGNQETQYF

clone size: once
D gene: TRBD1
V gene: TRBV29-1
CDR3 protein: CSVGQGAHGGTEAFF

clone size: few
D gene: .
V gene: TRBV6-5
CDR3 protein: CASSYSGDLGGAFF

clone size: once
D gene: .
V gene: TRBV7-8
CDR3 protein: CASSPNPGSGNTIYF

clone size: .
D gene: .
V gene: TRBV4-2
CDR3 protein: CASSQDPDSYNSPLHF

clone size: .
D gene: .
V gene: TRBV6-5
CDR3 protein: CASSTTTTGELFF

clone size: few
D gene: TRBD1
V gene: TRBV7-9
CDR3 protein: CASSFSPGQGGLGSSPLHF

clone size: .
D gene: TRBD1
V gene: TRBV27
CDR3 protein: CASSLNLRQGTNYGYTF

clone size: .
D gene: TRBD1
V gene: TRBV6-6
CDR3 protein: CASRQGVGDNEQFF

clone size: .
D gene: .
V gene: TRBV10-3
CDR3 protein: CAISEGQNEKLFF

clone size: .
D gene: TRBD2
V gene: TRBV5-5
CDR3 protein: CASSLGVAGGIPHTGELFF

clone size: .
D gene: TRBD2
V gene: TRBV18
CDR3 protein: CASSPPDRGAQYF

clone size: .
D gene: .
V gene: TRBV15
CDR3 protein: CATSRDKLAVGYTF

clone size: .
D gene: .
V gene: TRBV5-6
CDR3 protein: CASSSVLPRGGSADTQYF